Shown below are 9 T cell receptor beta chains from a single sample sequenced in a study of T cells in women clearing cervical HPV infection. Sequencing was performed with immunoSEQ multiplex PCR; in TCRdb, only in-frame clones are kept and a portion is missing. The sample has fewer than 35,000 clones. Sequencing was performed on blood buffy coat. The receptors here all came from a woman aged 18 to 75 with a cervical HPV16 infection that either progressed to CIN3+ or cleared (not recorded which).

Comment on this clone: The read terminates 3 residues ahead of where the CDR3 ends, so the germline J gene completes it. The genes are TRBV6-4 and TRBJ1-1; D perhaps matches TRBD1 (6 bases). CDR3 length: 13 amino acids. Germline assignment: CDR1 MRHNA and CDR2 SNTAGT. V gave up 2 bases and J gave up 6 bases, with 10 bases separating them. CDR3 residues: CASSDREGAEAFF. CDR3 DNA (partial): TGTGCCAGCAGTGACAGGGAGGGGGCTGAA.

Turning to this clone: The CDR3 extends 3 residues past the end of the read, so its final part is completed from the germline J gene. The rearrangement joins TRBV19 to TRBJ1-2; unclear D gene. Germline values: CDR1 LNHDA, CDR2 SQIVND (reference sequence). The CDR3 has 10 amino acids. CDR3 DNA (partial): TGTGCCAGTTACCGAGGCGGC. This codes for CASYRGG. The entire CDR3 reads CASYRGGYTF.

As concerns this clone: The DNA ends 3 residues before the CDR3 does, and the rest of the CDR3 is filled in from the germline J gene. The chain employs TRBV18 and TRBJ2-7, with 7 bases lining up with TRBD2. CDR1 and CDR2 from the germline V gene are KGHSH and LQKENI. Trimming removed 2 bases from V and 3 bases from J; junction bases left unmatched: 4. The length of the CDR3 is 14 residues. CDR3 loop: CASSPEGGDYEQYF. The sequenced CDR3 bases are TGTGCCAGCTCACCAGAGGGAGGGGACTACGAG.

Regarding this clone: The read falls 3 residues short of the CDR3 end, and the missing part is taken from the germline J gene. The chain employs TRBV7-8 and TRBJ2-4, with D maybe TRBD1 (6 bases). The germline V and J ends were trimmed by 4 bases and 2 bases, with 12 bases remaining between them. The CDR3 is made up of 15 amino acids. Germline V gene sequence: CDR1 SGHVS, CDR2 FQNEAQ. This CDR3 reads CASSWGGGPKNIQYF. The CDR3 DNA, read in part, is TGTGCCAGCAGCTGGGGTGGGGGCCCCAAAAACATT.

With regard to this clone: The read falls 3 residues short of the CDR3 end, and the missing part is taken from the germline J gene. This chain uses TRBV7-9 with TRBJ1-2; D is ambiguous. Germline loops: CDR1 SEHNR, CDR2 FQNEAQ (reference sequence). The CDR3 is made up of 13 amino acids. CDR3 loop: CASSLTGVLSYTF. The sequenced CDR3 bases are TGTGCCAGCAGCCTCACCGGGGTATTGAGC.

Details on this clone: The read is 3 residues too short to cover the CDR3 end, so that end is filled in from the germline J gene. V usage is TRBV5-6 and J usage is TRBJ1-1; D is undetermined. CDR1 and CDR2 from the germline V gene are SGHDT and YYEEEE. This CDR3 has 15 amino acids. Between the trimmed V and J ends, which lost 0 bases and 7 bases, there was a span of 16 bases. The part of the CDR3 DNA that was read is TGTGCCAGCAGCTTGGAGGGTAGGGTCCCGCTTGAA. Protein sequence: CASSLEGRVPLE. The whole CDR3 reads CASSLEGRVPLEAFF.

As regards this clone: The read falls 3 residues short of the CDR3 end, and the missing part is taken from the germline J gene. This rearrangement joins TRBV28 to TRBJ2-1, with 12 bases fitting TRBD2. J lost 3 bases, V lost 8 bases, and 8 bases had no gene match. The CDR3 totals 16 residues. Germline V gene lookup returns CDR1 MDHEN and CDR2 SYDVKM. CDR3 protein: CASAGLAGNLYNEQFF. The sequenced part of the CDR3 DNA is TGTGCCAGCGCAGGACTAGCGGGAAACCTCTACAATGAG. Supplemented by reference TRBV28 and TRBJ2-1, the full variable domain reads DVKVTQSSRYLVKRTGEKVFLECVQDMDHENMFWYRQDPGLGLRLIYFSYDVKMKEKGDIPEGYSVSREKKERFSLILESASTNQTSMYLCASAGLAGNLYNEQFFGPGTRLTVL.

As to this clone: One junction end disagrees with the germline gene, perhaps due to a read error. The DNA read from the CDR3 is TGCGCCAGCAGCCAAGAGGGCCTGGCAGCGAACACTGAA. Its protein is CASSQEGLAANTE. The entire CDR3 sequence reads CASSQEGLAANTEAFF. The chain uses TRBV4-2 and TRBJ1-1; D remains ambiguous. Read coverage stops 3 residues before the CDR3 terminus; the germline J gene supplies the remainder. The CDR3 sequence is 16 residues long. In germline, CDR1 is LGHNA, CDR2 YNFKEQ.

Remarks on this clone: The CDR3 is cut off 3 residues early in the read; its end comes from the germline J gene. The gene calls are TRBV18 and TRBJ2-7; TRBD1 matches 7 bases. Germline V gene data show CDR1 as KGHSH and CDR2 as LQKENI. CDR3 length equals 15 residues. V was pared by 3 bases and J by 3 bases, with 8 bases of the junction left unmatched. Incomplete CDR3 DNA: TGTGCCAGCTCACCTACGGTCGGGACAGACTACGAG. This sequence encodes CASSPTVGTDYE. The complete CDR3 protein is CASSPTVGTDYEQYF.